This TCR beta chain was sequenced during a study of neoadjuvant nivolumab and ipilimumab in lung cancer. Findings and limits, study-wide: Compared with tumor-adjacent uninvolved lung, resected tumors showed greater richness and clonality. TCR receptors were sequenced in few samples. Only two of four nivolumab-treated tumors gained richness and clonality by surgery.

CDR3 length: 14 residues. V was pared by 1 base and J by 2 bases, with 6 bases between. CDR1 is SGHTA, CDR2 FQGNSA, per germline. Comment on this clone: Antigen specificity is unknown.

Some clones are missing from TCRdb's copy, which holds only in-frame ones; the method was immunoSEQ multiplex PCR. Found here are 7,000 to 8,500 clones, around 86% of them singletons; the top ten hold 2% to 2.5%. The origin of this receptor is an adult with non-small cell lung cancer. Some clones in this sample may be carry-over from other donors' samples. The genes are TRBV7-2 and TRBJ1-5; no clear D gene. Source: tumor tissue, taken after neoadjuvant nivolumab, alone or with ipilimumab, at or shortly before surgery. The CDR3 bases are TGTGCCAGCAGCTTAGGTCAGGGCAATCAGCCCCAGCATTTT. Amino acids: CASSLGQGNQPQHF.